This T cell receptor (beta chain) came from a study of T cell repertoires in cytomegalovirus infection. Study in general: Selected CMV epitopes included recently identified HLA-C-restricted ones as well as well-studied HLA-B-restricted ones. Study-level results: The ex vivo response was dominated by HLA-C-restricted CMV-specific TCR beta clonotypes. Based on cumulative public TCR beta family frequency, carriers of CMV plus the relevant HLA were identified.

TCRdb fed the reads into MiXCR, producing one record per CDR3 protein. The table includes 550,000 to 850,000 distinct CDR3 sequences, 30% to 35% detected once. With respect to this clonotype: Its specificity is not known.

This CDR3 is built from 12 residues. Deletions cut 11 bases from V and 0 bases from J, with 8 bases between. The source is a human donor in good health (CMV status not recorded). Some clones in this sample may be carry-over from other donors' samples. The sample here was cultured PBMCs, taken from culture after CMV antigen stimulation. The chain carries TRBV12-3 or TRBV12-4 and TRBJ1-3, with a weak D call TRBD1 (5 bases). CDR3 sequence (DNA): TGTGCCGTTGGGGGCTCTGGAAACACCATATATTTT. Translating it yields CAVGGSGNTIYF.